The 30 T cell receptor gamma chains below come from one sample, sequenced in a study of intestinal T cells in coeliac disease. Genomic DNA came from ten approximately 4.8-µm formalin-fixed paraffin-embedded scrolls per case. The TRG library came from approximately 0.2 ug of biopsy DNA amplified with LymphoTrack primers. TCRdb re-identified clones in the multiplex PCR reads via CATT. The sample records roughly 1,500 gamma-chain clones, less than 60% being singletons. The sequenced sample was a duodenal biopsy. Receptors originate from a human donor with celiac disease.

This chain links TRGV11 with TRGJ1 or TRGJ2. TRGV11 is assigned to the ORF class and has an uncertain function. The junction had 21 bases not matched to a gene; V was cut back by 13 bases and J by 12 bases. The CDR3 loop spans 13 amino acids. The CDR3 protein is CAWLEQGGGRKLF. In nucleotides, the CDR3 is TGTGCCTGGCTGGAACAGGGGGGGGGAAGGAAACTCTTT.

The chain carries TRGV8 and TRGJ1 or TRGJ2. This CDR3 is 13 amino acids long. Trimming took 2 bases from V and 2 from J; bases not matched to a gene: 3. Germline V gene data show CDR1 as VENAVY and CDR2 as YDSYNSRV. The CDR3 coding sequence is TGTGCCACCTGGGATATGGATTATTATAAGAAACTCTTT. Protein product: CATWDMDYYKKLF.

To note about this clone: A clone one base away is much larger, so this may be a read error. The chain uses TRGV10 and TRGJP1. TRGV10 is known as an ORF, though its function is uncertain. CDR3 length: 14 amino acids. The CDR3 loop is CTTWDQLRYWLKIF. The DNA for the CDR3 is TGTACTACGTGGGACCAATTGCGATATTGGCTCAAGATATTT.

The chain employs TRGV8 and TRGJ1 or TRGJ2. Losses at the gene ends were 9 bases for V and 3 bases for J; bases not matched to a gene: 2. Germline CDR1 and CDR2: VENAVY and YDSYNSRV. The CDR3 totals 10 residues. The CDR3 loop is CATLYYKKLF. CDR3 in DNA: TGTGCCACCCTTTATTATAAGAAACTCTTT.

Details on this clone: This sequence may be a read error, since a much larger clone differs from it by one base. Other DNA sequences in the same sample also yield this CDR3. The chain uses TRGV10 and TRGJ1 or TRGJ2. TRGV10 is flagged as an ORF with uncertain function. The length of the CDR3 is 15 residues. CDR3 DNA sequence: TGCGCTGCGTGGGATTATACCTCTCTTTATTATAAGAAACTCTTT. Protein: CAAWDYTSLYYKKLF.

The rearrangement joins TRGV4 to TRGJ1 or TRGJ2. The CDR3 is 16 residues long. The V gene end was trimmed by 1 base and the J gene end by 1 base; junction bases not matched to a gene: 10. Looked up from germline, CDR1 is EGSTGY and CDR2 is YDSYTSSV. The CDR3 region has the DNA TGTGCCACCTGGGATGGTCCCCGCAAAAATTATTATAAGAAACTCTTT. Its translation is CATWDGPRKNYYKKLF.

With regard to this clone: This sequence may be a read error, since a much larger clone differs from it by one base. Within the sample, other DNA sequences also encode this same CDR3. CDR3: CATWDGYKKLF. CDR3 DNA sequence: TGCGCCACCTGGGATGGTTATAAGAAACTCTTT. This chain connects TRGV8 to TRGJ1 or TRGJ2. The CDR3 has 11 residues. Germline CDR1 and CDR2: VENAVY and YDSYNSRV.

Of note for this clone: One junction end disagrees with the germline gene, perhaps due to a read error. The rearrangement uses TRGV3 and TRGJ1 or TRGJ2. CDR1 is VTNTFY and CDR2 is YDVSTARD in the germline V gene (reference sequence). This CDR3 comprises 17 residues. The CDR3 here is CATWDRSHVFNYYRKLF. Here the CDR3 DNA reads TGTGCCACCTGGGACAGGAGCCACGTTTTCAATTATTATAGGAAACTCTTT.

CDR3 DNA: TGTGCCACCTGGGACAGGCGAGGTTATAAGAAACTCTTT. Amino acids: CATWDRRGYKKLF. The chain has TRGV3 and TRGJ1 or TRGJ2. V lost 0 bases and J lost 6; bases outside the gene matches: 5. Germline CDR1 reads VTNTFY; CDR2 reads YDVSTARD (reference sequence). The CDR3 length is 13 residues.

V usage is TRGV10 and J usage is TRGJ1 or TRGJ2. TRGV10 is recorded as an ORF, its role being uncertain. The CDR3 spans 13 residues. Unmatched junction bases numbered 8, after V lost 8 bases and J lost 3 bases. The DNA of the CDR3 is TGTGCTGCGTGGGACCAGGGTTATTATAAGAAACTCTTT. Translating gives CAAWDQGYYKKLF.

This clone is termed large. This chain joins TRGV10 and TRGJ1 or TRGJ2. TRGV10 is sorted into the ORF group, with uncertain function. V dropped 8 bases and J dropped 7; count of bases not matched to a gene: 15. This CDR3 contains 14 residues. The CDR3 DNA follows: TGTGCTGCGTGGGATTTAGGGACAGGGTATAAGAAACTCTTT. Translation: CAAWDLGTGYKKLF.

This chain joins TRGV2 and TRGJ1 or TRGJ2. CDR1 is EGSNGY, CDR2 YDSYNSKV, per germline. This CDR3 comprises 19 residues. V shed 1 base, J shed 6 bases, and the junction held 24 bases outside the gene matches. The CDR3 DNA sequence: TGTGCCACCTGGGACGGCCCCGACGCTAGGACCAGACTATTTTATAAGAAACTCTTT. Its protein product is CATWDGPDARTRLFYKKLF.

The CDR3 region is CATWLGHGWFKIF. The CDR3 region has the DNA TGTGCCACCTGGTTAGGACATGGTTGGTTCAAGATATTT. The V call is TRGV2, the J call TRGJP1. The CDR3 extends over 13 amino acids. With 6 bases clipped from V and 7 bases from J, the junction kept 8 bases outside the gene matches. Germline V gene lookup returns CDR1 EGSNGY and CDR2 YDSYNSKV.

As regards this clone: A read error may be the cause here, since a much bigger clone is one base away. The chain carries TRGV4 and TRGJ1 or TRGJ2. CDR3 length: 9 residues. The V and J ends lost 9 bases and 8 bases, in that order; junction bases with no gene match: 4. Germline loops: CDR1 EGSTGY, CDR2 YDSYTSSV. The CDR3 protein is CATPDKKLF. The CDR3, as DNA: TGTGCCACCCCAGATAAGAAACTCTTT.

Remarks on this clone: A single base separates this from a much larger clone, so it may be a read error. This chain links TRGV2 with TRGJP1. CDR1 and CDR2 from the germline V gene are EGSNGY and YDSYNSKV. CDR3 length equals 15 residues. CDR3 protein: CATWDGDTTGWSKIF. DNA of the CDR3: TGTGCCACCTGGGACGGAGATACCACTGGTTGGTCCAAGATATTT.

The chain uses TRGV8 and TRGJ1 or TRGJ2. V was pared by 7 bases and J by 8 bases, with 17 bases of the junction left unmatched. Germline V CDR1 and CDR2: VENAVY, YDSYNSRV. The CDR3 sequence is 14 residues long. The CDR3 sequence is CATCGQSVSDKKLF. CDR3 in DNA: TGTGCCACCTGTGGCCAGTCTGTGTCGGATAAGAAACTCTTT.

The chain links TRGV3 to TRGJP1. With V trimmed by 9 bases and J by 11 bases, 9 bases remained unmatched. Germline V lookup: CDR1 VTNTFY, CDR2 YDVSTARD (reference sequence). There are 11 residues in the CDR3. The CDR3, as DNA: TGTGCCACCCCGGGAAGATGGTTCAAGATATTT. This translates into CATPGRWFKIF.

This clone qualifies as large (0.1 to 1%). V and J are TRGV3 and TRGJ1 or TRGJ2. This CDR3 comprises 13 residues. V shed 0 bases, J shed 3 bases, and the junction held 2 bases outside the gene matches. Germline-derived CDR1 and CDR2 are VTNTFY and YDVSTARD (reference sequence). CDR3 in amino acids: CATWDRPYYKKLF. In DNA, the CDR3 is TGTGCCACCTGGGACAGGCCTTATTATAAGAAACTCTTT.

A remark on this clone: One base away lies a much larger clone, so this may be a sequencing read error. The CDR3 bases are TGTGCCACCCGGGACGGAGATAAGAAACTCTTT. Translation: CATRDGDKKLF. The V and J genes are TRGV2 and TRGJ1 or TRGJ2. The CDR3 sequence is 11 residues long. Germline CDR1 and CDR2: EGSNGY and YDSYNSKV.

On this clone: A much bigger clone sits one base away, suggesting this may be a read error. Additional DNA sequences in this sample encode the identical CDR3. This chain uses TRGV9 with TRGJ1 or TRGJ2. The CDR3 has 14 amino acids. Per the germline V gene, CDR1 is GITISATS and CDR2 is ISYDGTV (reference sequence). CDR3 in DNA: TGTGCGTTGTGGGAGGAGAAACTTTATTATAAGAAACTCTTT. Translating it yields CALWEEKLYYKKLF.

Relative to its sample, this clone is large. The V and J genes are TRGV8 and TRGJP2. The CDR3 runs 13 residues. The germline gives CDR1 VENAVY, CDR2 YDSYNSRV. V lost 0 bases and J lost 6; bases outside the gene matches: 1. In DNA, the CDR3 is TGTGCCACCTGGGATAGGGGTGATTGGATCAAGACGTTT. It is translated as CATWDRGDWIKTF.

This rearrangement joins TRGV2 to TRGJ1 or TRGJ2. The CDR3 covers 12 residues. The germline V gene encodes CDR1 EGSNGY and CDR2 YDSYNSKV. This CDR3 reads CAPGTTYYKKLF. CDR3 in DNA: TGTGCACCTGGGACTACTTATTATAAGAAACTCTTT.

V and J are TRGV2 and TRGJ1 or TRGJ2. CDR1 is EGSNGY and CDR2 is YDSYNSKV in the germline V gene. With V trimmed by 0 bases and J by 12 bases, 11 bases remained unmatched. The CDR3 sequence is 13 residues long. This CDR3 reads CATWDGQIIRKLF. DNA for the CDR3: TGTGCCACCTGGGACGGGCAAATTATAAGGAAACTCTTT.

This clone is classed as large. Other DNA sequences in the same sample also yield this CDR3. This sequence joins TRGV8 and TRGJ1 or TRGJ2. Germline V gives CDR1 VENAVY, CDR2 YDSYNSRV. This CDR3 spans 11 amino acids. V shed 3 bases, J shed 6 bases, and the junction held 2 bases outside the gene matches. The CDR3 DNA is TGTGCCACCTGGGATGGTTATAAGAAACTCTTT. It specifies CATWDGYKKLF.

V gene TRGV3 combines with J gene TRGJ1 or TRGJ2. Germline trimming cut 0 bases from V and 5 bases from J; bases unmatched to any gene: 1. The CDR3 extends over 12 amino acids. CDR1 and CDR2 (germline): VTNTFY, YDVSTARD (reference sequence). The CDR3 spells CATWDRHYKKLF. The CDR3 DNA follows: TGTGCCACCTGGGACAGGCATTATAAGAAACTCTTT.

With regard to this clone: A much larger clonotype is one base distant, so this may be a read error. Additional DNA sequences in this sample encode the identical CDR3. This chain links TRGV2 with TRGJP2. Germline values: CDR1 EGSNGY, CDR2 YDSYNSKV. This CDR3 is built from 14 residues. Here the CDR3 DNA reads TGCGCCACCTGGGACGGGCCGAGTGATTGGATCAAGACGTTT. It specifies CATWDGPSDWIKTF.

The chain couples TRGV2 to TRGJ1 or TRGJ2. V lost 3 bases and J lost 10; bases outside the gene matches: 6. From germline, CDR1 is EGSNGY and CDR2 YDSYNSKV. The CDR3 totals 11 residues. CDR3 residues: CATWDNGKKLF. As DNA, the CDR3 is TGTGCCACCTGGGACAATGGGAAGAAACTCTTT.

This clone was detected only a few times. Other nucleotide sequences from this sample produce the same CDR3. CDR3 residues: CAAWDFVKKLF. The DNA of the CDR3 is TGTGCTGCGTGGGATTTCGTTAAGAAACTCTTT. V usage is TRGV10 and J usage is TRGJ1 or TRGJ2. TRGV10 has ORF status, its function being uncertain. CDR3 length equals 11 residues. V dropped 8 bases and J dropped 9; count of bases not matched to a gene: 8.

The V and J genes are TRGV4 and TRGJ1 or TRGJ2. The CDR3 extends over 12 amino acids. CDR1 EGSTGY and CDR2 YDSYTSSV come from the germline V gene. Unmatched junction bases numbered 4, after V lost 6 bases and J lost 2 bases. CDR3 nucleotides: TGTGCCACCTGGCGACATTATTATAAGAAACTCTTT. Translating it yields CATWRHYYKKLF.

By share, this clone ranks as large (0.1 to 1%). Different DNA sequences within this sample yield the same CDR3. This chain joins TRGV4 and TRGJ1 or TRGJ2. J lost 5 bases, V lost 1 base, and 2 bases had no gene match. Germline V gene sequence: CDR1 EGSTGY, CDR2 YDSYTSSV. This CDR3 region has 12 residues. CDR3 in DNA: TGTGCCACCTGGGATGGTAATTATAAGAAACTCTTT. Its translation: CATWDGNYKKLF.